These T cell receptor beta chains were read from a single sample in a study of PD-1 blockade in classical Hodgkin lymphoma. TCRdb's table, derived via immunoSEQ multiplex PCR, lists solely in-frame clones and lacks some. This sample carries about 26,000 clones, approximately 67% of them seen once, and the ten largest clones take about 10%. Specimen: peripheral blood mononuclear cells (PBMCs), collected before the second cycle of nivolumab. These receptor sequences come from a human donor with classical Hodgkin lymphoma. CDR3s include the opening cysteine and the closing phenylalanine or tryptophan. The order of the fields is V gene, clone size, D gene, J gene, CDR3 DNA, CDR3 protein. The D gene is left open where the match is weak. Size is omitted from some rows. Given values are once, few, many or a class for expanded clones.

>TRBV15|-|-|TRBJ2-5
TGTGCCACCAGCAGTTGGGGGAAAGGGGCGGCGGAGACCCAGTACTTC
CATSSWGKGAAETQYF
>TRBV27|-|-|TRBJ1-2
TGTGCCAGCAGTCCTCTCCCCTCCATCCTGGGCGGGGGAGCCTACACCTTC
CASSPLPSILGGGAYTF
>TRBV28|-|-|TRBJ1-5
TGTGCCAGCAGTTACCCTGCGGGGGACCATCAGCCCCAGCATTTT
CASSYPAGDHQPQHF
>TRBV7-9|-|-|TRBJ1-5
TGTGCCAGCAGCTTAGGGGGGTACAACAATCAGCCCCAGCATTTT
CASSLGGYNNQPQHF
>TRBV6-5|-|-|TRBJ2-5
TGTGCCAGCAGTTACTCGAATGGGGCAGAGACCCAGTACTTC
CASSYSNGAETQYF
>TRBV7-9|-|TRBD1|TRBJ2-7
TGTGCCAGCAGTCGACCGGGACAGGGGTCCTACGAGCAGTACTTC
CASSRPGQGSYEQYF
>TRBV5-6|-|-|TRBJ1-1
TGTGCCAGCAGCTTAGGCACCGTGAACACTGAAGCTTTCTTT
CASSLGTVNTEAFF
>TRBV5-1|medium-sized|TRBD1|TRBJ2-6
TGCGCCAGCAGCGGGGGACAGTACTCTGGGGCCAACGTCCTGACTTTC
CASSGGQYSGANVLTF
>TRBV7-9|-|-|TRBJ1-6
TGTGCCAGCAGCTTAAGGGGGGGATCACCCCTCCACTTT
CASSLRGGSPLHF
>TRBV28|-|TRBD2|TRBJ2-7
TGTGCCAGCAGTTTATCCCCTAGGACTAGCGGGAGGACGCGCTACGAGCAGTACTTC
CASSLSPRTSGRTRYEQYF
>TRBV10-1|few|-|TRBJ1-1
TGCGCCAGCCGTGTCAACATGAACACTGAAGCTTTCTTT
CASRVNMNTEAFF
>TRBV2|-|TRBD1|TRBJ2-3
TGTGCCAGCAGTGAAGGGGGGACAGGGTATACAGATACGCAGTATTTT
CASSEGGTGYTDTQYF
>TRBV27|few|-|TRBJ1-5
TGTGCCAGCGGGGGTGGAATTTACAATCAGCCCCAGCATTTT
CASGGGIYNQPQHF
>TRBV29-1|-|-|TRBJ2-7
TGCAGCGCCCCGGGTTCCAGCTACGAGCAGTACTTC
CSAPGSSYEQYF
>TRBV4-3|-|-|TRBJ1-5
TGCGCCAGCAGCCAAGATTTACAGGGCAATCAGCCCCAGCATTTT
CASSQDLQGNQPQHF
>TRBV9|medium-sized|TRBD1|TRBJ2-7
TGTGCCAGCAGTGGCGGACAGGTCTCCTACGAGCAGTACTTC
CASSGGQVSYEQYF
>TRBV5-5|-|-|TRBJ1-1
TGTGCCAGCAGCTTGGACGTGAACACTGAAGCTTTCTTT
CASSLDVNTEAFF
>TRBV5-4|few|-|TRBJ2-1
TGTGCCAGCAGCTTTTCGGGGGTCTACAATGAGCAGTTCTTC
CASSFSGVYNEQFF
>TRBV4-2|few|-|TRBJ2-1
TGTGCCAGCAGCCAAGCTACGCGGAGTAACAATGAGCAGTTCTTC
CASSQATRSNNEQFF
>TRBV20-1|few|TRBD1|TRBJ2-5
TGCAGTGCTCAGGGGGCAGAGACCCAGTACTTC
CSAQGAETQYF
>TRBV6-1|-|-|TRBJ2-7
TGTGCCAGCAGTGAAGTGGGGGGCGGACATAGGCAGTACTTC
CASSEVGGGHRQYF
>TRBV18|-|TRBD1|TRBJ1-6
TGTGCCAGCTCACCGGAGGGACAGGCGGCTTCACCCCTCCACTTT
CASSPEGQAASPLHF
>TRBV4-2|-|TRBD1|TRBJ1-4
TGTGCCAGCAGCTCGTGGGGGGGGACAGGAGCAACTAATGAAAAACTGTTTTTT
CASSSWGGTGATNEKLFF
>TRBV6-5|-|-|TRBJ1-2
TGTGCCAGCGCCGGGGGCAGTGGCTACACCTTC
CASAGGSGYTF
>TRBV7-9|once|-|TRBJ1-4
TGTGCCAGCAGCAAGGACAGCGTAAATCCAAATGAAAAACTGTTTTTT
CASSKDSVNPNEKLFF
>TRBV28|-|-|TRBJ1-2
TGTGCCAGCAGGGGGGGGGTCGTCTATGGCTACACCTTC
CASRGGVVYGYTF
>TRBV4-1|few|-|TRBJ1-5
TGCGCCAGCAGCCAATCAGGACAGTCGGGCAATCAGCCCCAGCATTTT
CASSQSGQSGNQPQHF
>TRBV15|-|-|TRBJ1-2
TGTGCCACCAGCAGAGAGGGAAGGGCGGAACCTAACTATGGCTACACCTTC
CATSREGRAEPNYGYTF
>TRBV5-6|-|-|TRBJ2-7
TGTGCCAGCAGCTTGGCCGCCCAGACGGGAGAGTACGAGCAGTACTTC
CASSLAAQTGEYEQYF
>TRBV5-4|many|TRBD2|TRBJ2-1
TGTGCCAGCAGCCGCGGGACTAGCGCGAACAATGAGCAGTTCTTC
CASSRGTSANNEQFF
>TRBV6-1|-|-|TRBJ1-4
TGTGCCAGCAATCCCGAGAAGGATAATGAAAAACTGTTTTTT
CASNPEKDNEKLFF
>TRBV7-6|-|TRBD1|TRBJ2-3
TGTGCCAGCAGCAGACGACAGGGGAGCACAGATACGCAGTATTTT
CASSRRQGSTDTQYF
>TRBV5-1|few|-|TRBJ2-5
TGCGCCAGCAGGGACTCCCTTGGACTAATTCAAGAGACCCAGTACTTC
CASRDSLGLIQETQYF
>TRBV19|-|-|TRBJ2-6
TGTGCCAGTAGCCGAGGGGGGCCCGGGGCCAACGTCCTGACTTTC
CASSRGGPGANVLTF
>TRBV5-1|-|TRBD1|TRBJ2-3
TGCGCCAGCAGCTTGGGGGACAGGGCCGCAGATACGCAGTATTTT
CASSLGDRAADTQYF
>TRBV4-3|-|-|TRBJ1-1
TGCGCCAGCAGCCTCCGACAACCGAACACTGAAGCTTTCTTT
CASSLRQPNTEAFF
>TRBV28|once|TRBD1|TRBJ2-3
TGTGCCAGCAGCTCCCGGGACAGGGGTTCAGATACGCAGTATTTT
CASSSRDRGSDTQYF
>TRBV5-1|-|-|TRBJ1-2
TGCGCCAGCAGCTTGAATACGGCGAGAGGCTACACCTTC
CASSLNTARGYTF
>TRBV7-9|-|-|TRBJ2-5
TGTGCCAGCAGCTTTGAGACCCTCAAGGAGACCCAGTACTTC
CASSFETLKETQYF
>TRBV19|-|-|TRBJ2-7
TGTGCCAGTAGTCCCCGCTGGTTGGGACACTTCAGCTCCTACGAGCAGTACTTC
CASSPRWLGHFSSYEQYF
>TRBV4-1|-|TRBD2|TRBJ2-5
TGCGCCAGCAGCCGGGGTAGCGGGATTGCCGGTGAGACCCAGTACTTC
CASSRGSGIAGETQYF
>TRBV7-2|-|TRBD2|TRBJ2-3
TGTGCCAGCAGCTTAGGGGCCAGCGGGAGCATTACAGATACGCAGTATTTT
CASSLGASGSITDTQYF
>TRBV15|-|TRBD1|TRBJ2-7
TGTGCCACCAGCAGAGGGACAGGGGTCAACGAGCAGTACTTC
CATSRGTGVNEQYF
>TRBV10-2|-|-|TRBJ2-7
TGCGCCAGCAGTGTCGGTTTTGGGTACGAGCAGTACTTC
CASSVGFGYEQYF
>TRBV7-3|-|TRBD2|TRBJ2-3
TGTGCCAGCAGCTTAAAGATGGCGCTAGCGGGAGTAACAGATACGCAGTATTTT
CASSLKMALAGVTDTQYF
>TRBV28|-|-|TRBJ1-3
TGTGCCACCTCGGGTAGACCGAACTCTGGAAACACCATATATTTT
CATSGRPNSGNTIYF
>TRBV4-3|few|-|TRBJ2-7
TGCGCCAGCAGCCAAGACCCCTGGGACGGCCGGTTGGGTATCTCCTACGAGCAGTACTTC
CASSQDPWDGRLGISYEQYF
>TRBV6-5|-|-|TRBJ2-3
TGTGCCACCCGGGCCAACGGACTCACAGATACGCAGTATTTT
CATRANGLTDTQYF
>TRBV5-4|-|TRBD1|TRBJ2-1
TGTGCCACTACAGGGGGTGTTCTGCAGTTCTTC
CATTGGVLQFF
>TRBV6-5|-|-|TRBJ1-1
TGTGCCAGCAGATGGGGCCGAGACACTGAAGCTTTCTTT
CASRWGRDTEAFF
>TRBV6-5|-|TRBD1|TRBJ2-6
TGTGCCAGCAGTCCACAGGGGTCTGGGGCCAACGTCCTGACTTTC
CASSPQGSGANVLTF
>TRBV19|-|TRBD1|TRBJ1-5
TGTGCCAGTAGTATCAAAACAGGGGGCGATCAGCCCCAGCATTTT
CASSIKTGGDQPQHF
>TRBV30|-|-|TRBJ1-4
TGTGCCTGGAGTAACTTTGGGAGGACTAATGAAAAACTGTTTTTT
CAWSNFGRTNEKLFF
>TRBV19|-|TRBD2|TRBJ2-3
TGTGCCAGTACACCAGCGGGGTCCACAGATACGCAGTATTTT
CASTPAGSTDTQYF